Below, 30 T cell receptor beta chains from the same sample are listed, as sequenced in a study of metastatic and nonmetastatic thyroid tumors. No treatment of any kind had been given to any patient before thyroid surgery. TCRdb ran MiXCR on the PCR reads. The repertoire holds about 32,000 clones, with around 25% as singletons. The sample consisted of blood. The receptors stem from a female donor with papillary thyroid cancer or a benign thyroid nodule (not recorded which). Some clones in this sample may be carry-over from other donors' samples.

CDR3 nucleotide sequence: TGTGCCAGCAGTTTATTGGACTCGGCGGGAGGTCTTGTAGAGCAGTACTTC. As protein: CASSLLDSAGGLVEQYF. The chain uses TRBV28 and TRBJ2-7; the match to TRBD2 covers 8 bases. The CDR3 loop spans 17 amino acids. The ends lost 1 base at V and 7 bases at J; junction bases unmatched: 15. Per germline, CDR1 MDHEN and CDR2 SYDVKM. The whole variable domain, filled in from reference TRBV28 and TRBJ2-7, reads DVKVTQSSRYLVKRTGEKVFLECVQDMDHENMFWYRQDPGLGLRLIYFSYDVKMKEKGDIPEGYSVSREKKERFSLILESASTNQTSMYLCASSLLDSAGGLVEQYFGPGTRLTVT.

As for this clone: Sequence at one end of the junction differs from germline and may be a read error. The rearrangement joins TRBV11-2 to TRBJ2-3; TRBD2 agrees at 11 bases. Looked up from germline, CDR1 is SGHAT and CDR2 is FQNNGV. The CDR3 totals 18 residues. The CDR3 DNA sequence: TGTGCCAGCAGCTTATGGGCGCTAGCGGGAGGAGAGACAGATACGCAGTACTTT. Protein: CASSLWALAGGETDTQYF.

In its sample, this clone was seen many times. This chain connects TRBV20-1 to TRBJ1-2; D may be TRBD1 (6 bases). The CDR3 covers 15 residues. The germline CDR1 and CDR2 sequences are DFQATT and SNEGSKA (reference sequence). V lost 0 bases to trimming and J lost 4 bases, with 15 bases between them. CDR3 in amino acids: CSARDLNRAGYGYTF. Here the CDR3 DNA reads TGCAGTGCTAGAGATCTTAACAGGGCGGGCTATGGCTACACCTTC.

This clone was recorded at least ten times. This chain joins TRBV4-3 and TRBJ2-7, with 7 bases lining up with TRBD2. The CDR3 contains 15 residues. From germline, CDR1 is LGHNA and CDR2 YSLEER. V shed 3 bases and J 2 bases; nucleotides not matched to a gene: 7. The CDR3 sequence is CASSQNRLAPYEQYF. The CDR3 DNA reads as TGCGCCAGCAGCCAGAACAGACTAGCTCCCTACGAGCAGTACTTC.

By frequency in the sample, this clone is medium-sized. The chain joins TRBV28 to TRBJ2-7, with 10 nucleotides matching TRBD2. Germline V CDR1 and CDR2: MDHEN, SYDVKM. This CDR3 has 13 amino acids. The J segment lost 9 bases and the V segment lost 2 bases, leaving 4 bases of the junction unmatched. DNA of the CDR3: TGTGCCAGCAGTTTACTAGCGGGAGACGCGCAGTACTTC. Residues: CASSLLAGDAQYF.

Points on this clone: No conserved phenylalanine or tryptophan is present at the end of the CDR3, so a read error is the likely explanation. The DNA is omitted, as the CDR3 cannot be located on it reliably, and the CDR3 follows TCRdb's listing. V usage is TRBV24-1 and J usage is TRBJ1-1. The CDR3 extends over 13 residues, inclusive of both ends. Germline loops: CDR1 KGHDR, CDR2 SFDVKD. The CDR3: CATSLTGNTESFL.

This clone was found many times. The chain recombines TRBV7-3 with TRBJ2-7; D uncertain. Trimming pared 5 bases from V and 0 bases from J, leaving 14 bases between. The CDR3 length is 15 residues. Germline V gene sequence: CDR1 SGHTA, CDR2 FQGTGA. The CDR3 here is CASSPTSVSSYEQYF. In DNA, the CDR3 is TGTGCCAGCAGCCCCACCTCCGTTAGCTCCTACGAGCAGTACTTC.

The table lists this clone with a few counts. The sample holds other DNA sequences that translate to the same CDR3. The chain joins TRBV24-1 to TRBJ2-3, with D perhaps matching TRBD1 (5 bases). The CDR3 has 14 amino acids. CDR1 and CDR2 from the germline V gene are KGHDR and SFDVKD. As DNA, the CDR3 is TGTGCAACAAGTGATGGACACAGCACAGATACGCAGTATTTT. It codes for CATSDGHSTDTQYF.

This clone was seen ten or more times. The same CDR3 also results from other DNA sequences found in this sample. CDR3: CASSSGVGEKLFF. CDR3 nucleotides: TGTGCCAGCAGCTCAGGGGTGGGTGAAAAACTGTTTTTT. The gene calls are TRBV7-3 and TRBJ1-4, with a weak D call TRBD1 (6 bases). Germline V lookup: CDR1 SGHTA, CDR2 FQGTGA. This CDR3 has 13 amino acids. Trimming left V 4 bases short and J 7 bases short, with 10 bases between.

The chain employs TRBV10-3 and TRBJ2-1, with 10 bases lining up with TRBD1. The CDR3 length is 16 residues. Per the germline V gene, CDR1 is ENHRY and CDR2 is SYGVKD. V shed 10 bases, J shed 8 bases, and the junction held 17 bases outside the gene matches. Here the CDR3 reads CANRMCDRGRDDEQFF. As DNA, the CDR3 is TGTGCCAACAGGATGTGTGACAGGGGGCGCGACGATGAGCAGTTCTTC.

This clone was counted at least ten times. V usage is TRBV2 and J usage is TRBJ1-1, with D possibly being TRBD1 (5 bases). This CDR3 spans 14 amino acids. Germline V gene data show CDR1 as SNHLY and CDR2 as FYNNEI. V gave up 10 bases and J gave up 8 bases, with 23 bases separating them. CDR3 nucleotide sequence: TGTGCCATAAGCCAACAAACAGGTGTCACCGAAGCTTTCTTT. Translation: CAISQQTGVTEAFF.

There are a few counts of this clone. The rearrangement links TRBV19 to TRBJ2-5; D may correspond to TRBD1 or TRBD2 (5 bases each). The ends were cut back, 4 bases at V and 5 bases at J, with 14 bases in the middle. The CDR3 contains 14 residues. Germline lookup yields CDR1 LNHDA and CDR2 SQIVND (reference sequence). The DNA for the CDR3 is TGTGCCAGTAGTAGCTGGGACCGGAGGGAGACCCAGTACTTC. It translates to CASSSWDRRETQYF.

This chain links TRBV6-1 with TRBJ2-1, with 8 bases matching TRBD2. Germline loops: CDR1 MNHNS, CDR2 SASEGT. Trimming at V came to 6 bases and at J to 9 bases, leaving 16 bases not matched to a gene. This CDR3 has 16 amino acids. CDR3 bases: TGTGCCAGCAGCCCCCTGACTAGCGTGACTCAGGGTGAGCAGTTCTTC. This encodes CASSPLTSVTQGEQFF.

Many counts were recorded for this clone. The chain couples TRBV5-1 to TRBJ2-3, with TRBD2 as a possible D gene (5 bases). The V end lost 3 bases, the J end lost 2 bases, and 10 bases lay between the germline ends. Germline CDR1 reads SGHRS; CDR2 reads YFSETQ. The CDR3 runs to 14 residues. CDR3 in amino acids: CASSWESNTDTQYF. In nucleotides, the CDR3 is TGCGCCAGCAGCTGGGAGAGCAACACAGATACGCAGTATTTT.

The table lists this clone with many counts. The chain couples TRBV20-1 to TRBJ2-1; D is unclear. The CDR3 runs to 14 residues. Germline V gene data show CDR1 as DFQATT and CDR2 as SNEGSKA (reference sequence). V shed 3 bases and J shed 0 bases, with 9 bases lying between them. The CDR3 region is CSASRGSSYNEQFF. The CDR3 DNA reads TGCAGTGCTAGTCGCGGAAGCTCCTACAATGAGCAGTTCTTC.

In its sample, this clone was seen many times. The rearrangement joins TRBV20-1 to TRBJ1-2; perhaps TRBD1 as D (5 bases). Germline V gene data show CDR1 as DFQATT and CDR2 as SNEGSKA (reference sequence). The ends were cut back, 0 bases at V and 3 bases at J, with 5 bases in the middle. The CDR3 runs to 12 residues. The CDR3 reads CSARDRDYGYTF. For the CDR3, the DNA is TGCAGTGCTAGAGACAGGGACTATGGCTACACCTTC.

This clone was detected ten times or more. The rearrangement uses TRBV12-3 or TRBV12-4 and TRBJ2-1, with a possible D match to TRBD2 (6 bases). This CDR3 is built from 15 residues. Trimming removed 4 bases from V and 8 bases from J, with 18 bases in between. The CDR3, as DNA: TGTGCCAGCAGTTCCAGGTCCCTGGGAGGAGATGAGCAGTTCTTC. Its protein product is CASSSRSLGGDEQFF.

This clone was recorded at least ten times. V gene TRBV6-2 or TRBV6-3 combines with J gene TRBJ2-5; D unresolved. CDR3 length: 12 amino acids. Between the trimmed V and J ends, which lost 7 bases and 1 base, there was a span of 7 bases. The germline CDR1 and CDR2 sequences are MNHEY and SVGEGT. This CDR3 is CASKTAQETQYF. For the CDR3, the DNA is TGTGCCAGCAAAACAGCCCAAGAGACCCAGTACTTC.

This clone was seen at least ten times. This chain links TRBV18 with TRBJ2-5; D remains ambiguous. This CDR3 comprises 16 residues. CDR1 and CDR2 from the germline V gene are KGHSH and LQKENI. Trimming removed 2 bases from V and 2 bases from J, with 15 bases in between. For the CDR3, the DNA is TGTGCCAGCTCACCAGCTCGCCGGGTGGGGCAAGAGACCCAGTACTTC. Translated, it gives CASSPARRVGQETQYF.

This clone has a handful of counts. The chain links TRBV12-3 or TRBV12-4 to TRBJ1-2; unclear D gene. The V gene lost 3 bases and the J gene lost 5 bases, with 10 bases spanning the gap. This CDR3 spans 13 amino acids. CDR3 DNA: TGTGCCAGCAGTTTCGGGCAGTGGTATGGCTACACCTTC. Encoded protein: CASSFGQWYGYTF.

This clone was observed at least ten times. Other nucleotide sequences from this sample produce the same CDR3. The chain has TRBV15 and TRBJ1-5; perhaps TRBD1 as D (5 bases). Germline V gene lookup returns CDR1 LNHNV and CDR2 YYDKDF (reference sequence). The CDR3 is made up of 17 amino acids. V shed 2 bases and J shed 5 bases, with 19 bases lying between them. CDR3 bases: TGTGCCACCAGCAGACAACGGGGGGTATTGATCGATCAGCCCCAGCATTTT. Protein: CATSRQRGVLIDQPQHF. Full variable domain (missing parts from reference TRBV15 and TRBJ1-5): DAMVIQNPRYQVTQFGKPVTLSCSQTLNHNVMYWYQQKSSQAPKLLFHYYDKDFNNEADTPDNFQSRRPNTSFCFLDIRSPGLGDTAMYLCATSRQRGVLIDQPQHFGDGTRLSIL.

Concerning this clone itself: The conserved phenylalanine or tryptophan is not found at the CDR3 terminus, so this likely reflects a read error. The chain is built from TRBV18 and TRBJ1-5; D unclear. The V gene lost 3 bases and the J gene lost 3 bases, with 12 bases spanning the gap. Germline loops: CDR1 KGHSH, CDR2 LQKENI. The length of the CDR3 is 15 residues. The CDR3 loop reads CASSPFGSNNQPQHP. The CDR3 region has the DNA TGTGCCAGCTCACCTTTCGGCAGTAACAATCAGCCCCAGCATCCC.

This clone was counted ten times or more. The chain carries TRBV7-8 and TRBJ1-3, with a tentative D call TRBD1 (6 bases). Germline V CDR1 and CDR2: SGHVS, FQNEAQ. Trimming cost V 5 bases and J 4 bases, with 12 bases left between them. CDR3 length: 14 amino acids. The CDR3 loop reads CASSPRDRGNTIYF. CDR3 DNA sequence: TGTGCCAGCAGCCCAAGAGACAGGGGAAACACCATATATTTT.

This clone was picked up many times. The chain combines TRBV7-2 with TRBJ2-5; 7 bases fit TRBD1. Germline V gives CDR1 SGHTA, CDR2 FQGNSA. The CDR3 length is 17 residues. The J segment lost 5 bases and the V segment lost 5 bases, leaving 17 bases of the junction unmatched. The CDR3 region has the DNA TGTGCCAGCAGCCCGCACCGAGGGGGCCGGTGGATGGAGACCCAGTACTTC. Its protein is CASSPHRGGRWMETQYF.

On this clone itself: The junction and the germline gene differ at one end; a read error may be behind it. This chain connects TRBV28 to TRBJ2-2; TRBD2 might be the D (6 bases). The germline V gene encodes CDR1 MDHEN and CDR2 SYDVKM. The CDR3 contains 15 residues. In DNA form, the CDR3 reads TGTGCCAGCAGTCTAGCGTGGATGAACACCGGTGAGCTGTTTTTT. Protein sequence: CASSLAWMNTGELFF.

This clone was seen ten or more times. A much larger clone lies one base from this, so it may be a read error. Other nucleotide sequences from this sample produce the same CDR3. The rearrangement joins TRBV20-1 to TRBJ2-7, with unresolved D. Germline-derived CDR1 and CDR2 are DFQATT and SNEGSKA (reference sequence). The CDR3 length is 14 residues. The CDR3 is CGARDLQDSYEQYF. DNA for the CDR3: TGCGGTGCTAGAGATCTCCAGGACTCCTACGAGCAGTACTTC.

This clone occurred a few times. The chain recombines TRBV6-1 with TRBJ2-1; TRBD2 matches at 11 bases. CDR1 is MNHNS, CDR2 SASEGT, per germline. The CDR3 is 17 residues long. V lost 3 bases to trimming and J lost 0 bases; unmatched junction nucleotides: 4. CDR3 sequence: CASSELAGGISYNEQFF. Here the CDR3 DNA reads TGTGCCAGCAGTGAGCTAGCGGGGGGCATCTCCTACAATGAGCAGTTCTTC.

The chain couples TRBV6-1 to TRBJ2-7; the match to TRBD2 covers 10 bases. Germline CDR1 and CDR2: MNHNS and SASEGT. The CDR3 contains 14 residues. Unmatched junction bases numbered 8, after V lost 6 bases and J lost 6 bases. The CDR3, as DNA: TGTGCCAGCAGCTGGACTAGCGGCCCCTCCGAGCAGTACTTC. Its translation is CASSWTSGPSEQYF.

This clone is termed medium-sized. The chain carries TRBV30 and TRBJ2-7; 7 positions agree with TRBD1. This CDR3 has 13 residues. Unmatched junction bases numbered 5, after V lost 1 base and J lost 5 bases. In germline, CDR1 is GTSNPN, CDR2 SVGIG (reference sequence). CDR3: CAWSEDRTNEQYF. The DNA of the CDR3 is TGTGCCTGGAGTGAGGACAGGACAAACGAGCAGTACTTC.

This clone was observed many times. This chain joins TRBV7-3 and TRBJ2-3; the match to TRBD1 covers 7 bases. J gave up 3 bases and V 6 bases, and 9 bases lay outside the gene matches. Germline loops: CDR1 SGHTA, CDR2 FQGTGA. This CDR3 comprises 15 residues. CDR3 amino acids: CASRLTGQSTDTQYF. DNA for the CDR3: TGTGCCAGCAGACTTACGGGACAGAGTACAGATACGCAGTATTTT. The whole variable domain, filled in from reference TRBV7-3 and TRBJ2-3, reads GAGVSQTPSNKVTEKGKYVELRCDPISGHTALYWYRQSLGQGPEFLIYFQGTGAADDSGLPNDRFFAVRPEGSVSTLKIQRTERGDSAVYLCASRLTGQSTDTQYFGPGTRLTVL.